This TCR beta chain was obtained from a study of T-cell memory formation after mild COVID-19. Study results and caveats: Pre-infection memory held some responding clones, suggesting pre-existing cross-reactive T cells responded. A second wave expanding day 15 to 37 was CD4+-biased; contracting clones were balanced.

This clonotype was found a few times. Its antigen is unidentified. The germline CDR1 and CDR2 sequences are SGDLS and YYNGEE. There are 13 residues in the CDR3. Between the trimmed V and J ends, which lost 7 bases and 5 bases, there was a span of 12 bases. The 5'RACE method, run with constant-segment primers, produced TCR alpha and TCR beta cDNA libraries (carrying sample barcodes and UMIs). A single record per CDR3 protein comes from TCRdb applying MiXCR to the 5' RACE reads. The data show 180,000 or so distinct CDR3 sequences, roughly 12% seen once. The chain uses TRBV9 and TRBJ2-2, with TRBD1 as a possible D gene (6 bases). The sample taken for sequencing was PBMCs or a T cell subset sorted from them (not recorded which). The clonotype comes from a man younger than 35 who had mild COVID-19 (a few samples of this study predate the infection). Cell type and time point are not known. The CDR3, as DNA: TGTGCCAGCGGGGGCCAGGGGACCGGGGAGCTGTTTTTT. It yields the protein CASGGQGTGELFF.